The 27 T cell receptor beta chains reported below all come from one sample, sequenced in a study of blood T cell repertoires in COVID-19. Clones were sequenced by immunoSEQ multiplex PCR, and TCRdb holds only the in-frame ones, with some missing. Of approximately 170,000 clones listed, around nine tenths are singletons. The sample comprised peripheral blood. Receptor source: a man aged 55 to 70 with active or convalescent COVID-19.

The genes are TRBV11-3 and TRBJ1-4; 7 positions match TRBD1. The germline gives CDR1 SGHNT, CDR2 YENEEA. CDR3 length: 18 residues. Losses at the gene ends were 8 bases for V and 9 bases for J; bases not matched to a gene: 24. CDR3 protein: CASPPETGPLPIRKKLFF. CDR3 coding DNA: TGTGCCAGCCCGCCCGAGACAGGGCCCCTACCTATACGGAAAAAACTGTTTTTT. The full variable domain, in which reference TRBV11-3 and TRBJ1-4 provide the parts outside the CDR3, is EAGVVQSPRYKIIEKKQPVAFWCNPISGHNTLYWYLQNLGQGPELLIRYENEEAVDDSQLPKDRFSAERLKGVDSTLKIQPAELGDSAVYLCASPPETGPLPIRKKLFFGSGTQLSVL.

CDR3 protein: CASSFGAQSPLHF. CDR3 DNA: TGTGCCAGCAGCTTTGGGGCGCAATCACCCCTCCACTTT. This chain connects TRBV11-3 to TRBJ1-6, with TRBD1 as a possible D gene (5 bases). V lost 3 bases to trimming and J lost 10 bases, with 10 bases between them. Germline V gene lookup returns CDR1 SGHNT and CDR2 YENEEA. The CDR3 runs 13 residues.

The chain employs TRBV7-9 and TRBJ2-1; D unresolved. From germline, CDR1 is SEHNR and CDR2 FQNEAQ (reference sequence). V lost 8 bases to trimming and J lost 0 bases, with 11 bases between them. CDR3 length: 14 amino acids. The CDR3 DNA reads TGTGCCAGCGGCCTACAGAGCTCCTACAATGAGCAGTTCTTC. Its protein product is CASGLQSSYNEQFF.

The J gene is TRBJ1-2, the V gene TRBV10-3, with 11 bases identical to TRBD1. CDR3 length equals 14 residues. V shed 7 bases and J 5 bases; nucleotides not matched to a gene: 6. CDR1 and CDR2 (germline): ENHRY, SYGVKD. Here the CDR3 DNA reads TGTGCCATCACCGACGGGACAGGGGGATATGGCTACACCTTC. The encoded protein is CAITDGTGGYGYTF.

In the case of this clone: The identical CDR3 is also encoded by other nucleotide sequences in the sample. This chain links TRBV3-1 (or the pseudogene TRBV3-2) with TRBJ2-5, with 8 bases that match TRBD2. Germline-derived CDR1 and CDR2 are LGHDT and YNNKEL (reference sequence). Germline trimming cut 4 bases from V and 5 bases from J; bases unmatched to any gene: 9. The CDR3 length is 15 residues. Here the CDR3 DNA reads TGTGCCAGCAGCCTCTTAAGCGGGAGAGGGGAGACCCAGTACTTC. Protein sequence: CASSLLSGRGETQYF.

The chain is built from TRBV18 and TRBJ1-1; D possibly corresponds to TRBD1 (5 bases). The CDR3 consists of 17 residues. The V gene's germline CDR1 is KGHSH and CDR2 LQKENI. V shed 3 bases and J shed 5 bases, with 22 bases lying between them. The CDR3 bases are TGTGCCAGCTCACCGAACGCATTGCGCAGGGAACTTACTGAAGCTTTCTTT. Protein sequence: CASSPNALRRELTEAFF.

This chain uses TRBV11-2 with TRBJ1-1; D is ambiguous. The CDR3 length is 13 residues. Trimming shortened V by 1 base and J by 5 bases, and 8 bases separated the two germline ends. Germline CDR1 reads SGHAT; CDR2 reads FQNNGV. CDR3 residues: CASSLVGGTEAFF. For the CDR3, the DNA is TGTGCCAGCAGCTTAGTTGGAGGGACTGAAGCTTTCTTT.

The chain has TRBV5-1 and TRBJ1-2, with D possibly being TRBD1 (5 bases). This CDR3 spans 14 amino acids. The germline V and J ends were trimmed by 5 bases and 3 bases, with 14 bases remaining between them. The V gene's germline CDR1 is SGHRS and CDR2 YFSETQ. In DNA form, the CDR3 reads TGCGCCAGCAGTCCCTCAGGGTTCGACTATGGCTACACCTTC. Amino acids: CASSPSGFDYGYTF.

This clone was seen only once. This chain joins TRBV7-8 and TRBJ2-7; D is possibly TRBD1 (5 bases). The CDR3 has 14 amino acids. V lost 1 base and J lost 2, with 9 bases in between. Germline values: CDR1 SGHVS, CDR2 FQNEAQ. CDR3 coding DNA: TGTGCCAGCAGCTTAGATCAGGGCCCCTACGAGCAGTACTTC. This codes for CASSLDQGPYEQYF.

J is TRBJ2-3 and V is TRBV6-5; 8 positions match TRBD1. The junction had 9 bases not matched to a gene; V was cut back by 6 bases and J by 4 bases. The CDR3 runs to 15 residues. CDR1 MNHEY and CDR2 SVGAGI come from the germline V gene. The CDR3 sequence is CASSPPRGQADTQYF. The CDR3 DNA is TGTGCCAGCAGCCCGCCCAGGGGGCAAGCAGATACGCAGTATTTT.

This clone was found a few times. The chain recombines TRBV4-1 with TRBJ1-3; 7 bases align to TRBD1. V shed 5 bases and J 2 bases; nucleotides not matched to a gene: 9. Germline lookup yields CDR1 MGHRA and CDR2 YSYEKL. CDR3 length equals 16 residues. The CDR3 reads CASSLQGPLAGNTIYF. In DNA, the CDR3 is TGCGCCAGCAGCTTACAGGGGCCCCTCGCTGGAAACACCATATATTTT.

CDR3 sequence reads: CASSDRGFSGNTIYF. As DNA, the CDR3 is TGTGCCAGCTCGGACAGGGGATTTTCTGGAAACACCATATATTTT. The gene calls are TRBV19 and TRBJ1-3, with 9 positions matching TRBD1. CDR1 and CDR2 from the germline V gene are LNHDA and SQIVND (reference sequence). V dropped 9 bases and J dropped 1; count of bases not matched to a gene: 7. The CDR3 runs to 15 residues.

As to this clone: This specimen includes other DNA sequences encoding the same CDR3. The chain recombines TRBV5-1 with TRBJ1-2; tentatively, D is TRBD1 (6 bases). The CDR3 has 14 amino acids. From germline, CDR1 is SGHRS and CDR2 YFSETQ. Trimming stripped 0 bases from V and 2 bases from J, with 8 bases between. For the CDR3, the DNA is TGCGCCAGCAGCTTGGGGACAGACAACTATGGCTACACCTTC. Its protein product is CASSLGTDNYGYTF.

The gene calls are TRBV5-1 and TRBJ1-1; possibly TRBD1 for D (6 bases). V was cut by 3 bases and J by 4 bases, with 16 bases left in between. The CDR3 has 15 residues. Germline CDR1 is SGHRS and CDR2 is YFSETQ. CDR3 DNA sequence: TGCGCCAGCAGCTGGAGCGGGGGGCTGGGCACTGAAGCTTTCTTT. Protein product: CASSWSGGLGTEAFF.

The chain links TRBV6-4 to TRBJ2-1; 10 nucleotides agree with TRBD2. V shed 2 bases, J shed 6 bases, and the junction held 10 bases outside the gene matches. CDR3 length equals 17 residues. CDR1 is MRHNA and CDR2 is SNTAGT in the germline V gene. DNA for the CDR3: TGTGCCAGCAGTGACCAGCGGGGGGGCCCTAATATCAATGAGCAGTTCTTC. Translated, it gives CASSDQRGGPNINEQFF.

This chain joins TRBV18 and TRBJ2-6; weak D call: TRBD1 (5 bases). Trimming stripped 2 bases from V and 0 bases from J, with 17 bases between. This CDR3 contains 19 residues. Germline V gives CDR1 KGHSH, CDR2 LQKENI. In nucleotides, the CDR3 is TGTGCCAGCTCACCATACCAGGACATACCGACCTCTGGGGCCAACGTCCTGACTTTC. Residues: CASSPYQDIPTSGANVLTF.

The chain carries TRBV19 and TRBJ1-2; 7 nucleotides line up with TRBD1. Germline CDR1 is LNHDA and CDR2 is SQIVND (reference sequence). The CDR3 is made up of 14 amino acids. Trimming took 6 bases from V and 4 from J; bases not matched to a gene: 8. CDR3 region: CASSFTGALYGYTF. CDR3 nucleotides: TGTGCCAGTAGCTTCACAGGGGCCCTCTATGGCTACACCTTC.

This chain joins TRBV5-1 and TRBJ1-2; TRBD1 agrees at 8 bases. V was clipped by 4 bases and J by 5 bases; unmatched bases: 10. Germline V gene sequence: CDR1 SGHRS, CDR2 YFSETQ. The CDR3 loop spans 15 amino acids. CDR3 protein: CASSETGGSGYGYTF. DNA for the CDR3: TGCGCCAGCAGCGAAACAGGGGGATCGGGGTATGGCTACACCTTC. Drawing the rest from reference TRBV5-1 and TRBJ1-2, the complete variable domain is KAGVTQTPRYLIKTRGQQVTLSCSPISGHRSVSWYQQTPGQGLQFLFEYFSETQRNKGNFPGRFSGRQFSNSRSEMNVSTLELGDSALYLCASSETGGSGYGYTFGSGTRLTVV.

The rearrangement links TRBV6-5 to TRBJ1-1, with D perhaps TRBD1 (5 bases). The germline CDR1 and CDR2 sequences are MNHEY and SVGAGI. Trimming left V 6 bases short and J 0 bases short, with 11 bases between. This CDR3 region has 14 residues. In DNA form, the CDR3 reads TGTGCCAGCAGAGGAGGGGCCATGAACACTGAAGCTTTCTTT. Amino acids: CASRGGAMNTEAFF.

This chain links TRBV19 with TRBJ1-3; 7 nucleotides agree with TRBD1. This CDR3 spans 16 amino acids. Looked up from germline, CDR1 is LNHDA and CDR2 is SQIVND (reference sequence). The ends lost 4 bases at V and 2 bases at J; junction bases unmatched: 8. CDR3 DNA sequence: TGTGCCAGTAGTAGTCGACAGGGCTTCCCTGGAAACACCATATATTTT. It is translated as CASSSRQGFPGNTIYF. The full variable domain, in which reference TRBV19 and TRBJ1-3 provide the parts outside the CDR3, is DGGITQSPKYLFRKEGQNVTLSCEQNLNHDAMYWYRQDPGQGLRLIYYSQIVNDFQKGDIAEGYSVSREKKESFPLTVTSAQKNPTAFYLCASSSRQGFPGNTIYFGEGSWLTVV.

The CDR3 sequence: CATNRVDGSPLHF. Here the CDR3 DNA reads TGTGCCACCAACAGGGTCGACGGTTCACCCCTCCACTTT. The chain couples TRBV19 to TRBJ1-6; D might be TRBD1 (6 bases). Germline V gene lookup returns CDR1 LNHDA and CDR2 SQIVND (reference sequence). Trimming removed 10 bases at V and 9 bases at J, with 16 bases between. The CDR3 is 13 amino acids.

The CDR3 DNA reads as TGTGCCAGCAGCTCTAGTGGGACAGGGGTTCTAGGACATGGCTACACCTTC. Its translation is CASSSSGTGVLGHGYTF. J is TRBJ1-2 and V is TRBV7-2, with 10 bases fitting TRBD1. Trimming took 4 bases from V and 6 from J; bases not matched to a gene: 14. Germline CDR1 and CDR2: SGHTA and FQGNSA. The CDR3 runs 17 residues.

The chain recombines TRBV20-1 with TRBJ2-3; 7 bases map to TRBD2. Germline V gene data show CDR1 as DFQATT and CDR2 as SNEGSKA (reference sequence). This CDR3 region has 14 residues. J was trimmed by 2 bases and V by 3 bases; bases with no gene match: 5. The DNA of the CDR3 is TGCAGTGCTAGTATCGGGACTATCACAGATACGCAGTATTTT. It is translated as CSASIGTITDTQYF.

The V and J genes are TRBV5-4 and TRBJ1-6, with 8 bases lining up with TRBD1. Germline CDR1 SGHNT, CDR2 YYREEE (reference sequence). After removal of 0 bases from V and 8 bases from J, the junction contained 7 bases not matched to a gene. The CDR3 is made up of 16 amino acids. For the CDR3, the DNA is TGTGCCAGCAGCTTGGACCCACAGGGGGTACATTCACCCCTCCACTTT. Translating gives CASSLDPQGVHSPLHF.

The rearrangement joins TRBV25-1 to TRBJ2-5; 11 bases agree with TRBD2. Germline loops: CDR1 MGHDK, CDR2 SYGVNS. The CDR3 contains 18 residues. The junction had 14 bases not matched to a gene; V was cut back by 4 bases and J by 4 bases. CDR3 amino acids: CASSASGSGGALGETQYF. The DNA of the CDR3 is TGTGCCAGCAGTGCTTCGGGTAGCGGGGGGGCCCTAGGAGAGACCCAGTACTTC.

The chain links TRBV10-1 to TRBJ1-2; D perhaps matches TRBD1 (6 bases). The CDR3 has 13 amino acids. With 3 bases removed from V and 4 bases from J, the gap between germline ends came to 9 bases. Germline-derived CDR1 and CDR2 are WNHNN and SYGVQD (reference sequence). CDR3 nucleotides: TGCGCCAGCAGTGAAACAGGGCTCTATGGCTACACCTTC. Translated: CASSETGLYGYTF.

CDR3: CASSLILAGDYEQYF. CDR3 nucleotide sequence: TGTGCCAGCAGCTTAATACTAGCGGGGGACTACGAGCAGTACTTC. V is TRBV7-6 and J is TRBJ2-7; 11 bases are shared with TRBD2. CDR1 and CDR2 from the germline V gene are SGHVS and FNYEAQ. V was clipped by 2 bases and J by 3 bases; unmatched bases: 3. CDR3 length: 15 amino acids.